This T cell receptor beta chain comes out of a study of shared clonotypes between healthy human individuals. Study context: CD4 naive and memory got three plates each, CD8 naive two, CD8 memory one. Study-wide points: Across a few donors, naive CD4 shared roughly 5%, naive CD8 about 3.2%, memory CD4 roughly 2.4%, memory CD8 about 0.38%.

Naive CD8 isolation took CD45RO-negative cells positively selected for CCR7 and excluded terminally differentiated effector memory CD45RA+ cells. Remarks on this clone: What it binds is unknown.

Some clones are missing from TCRdb's copy, which holds only in-frame ones; the method was immunoSEQ multiplex PCR. The data contain about 2.1 million clones, roughly 93% of them singletons. Germline lookup yields CDR1 SGHVS and CDR2 FNYEAQ. The CDR3 covers 16 residues. V lost 5 bases and J lost 1; bases outside the gene matches: 10. The V call is TRBV7-6, the J call TRBJ2-7, with TRBD2 matching over 8 bases. Sequencing used naive CD8+ T cells from PBMCs. The receptor's source is a man aged 18 to 30 in good health. Some clones in this sample may be carry-over from other donors' samples. The chain's CDR3 is CASSTRTSSPSYEQYF. As DNA, the CDR3 is TGTGCCAGCAGCACCCGGACTAGCAGCCCTTCCTACGAGCAGTACTTC.